The sequence of this T cell receptor (beta chain) was determined in a study of T cell responses to AZD1222 COVID-19 vaccine. Data came from immunoSEQ multiplex PCR; TCRdb stores just in-frame clones and leaves some out. Of 150,000 to 200,000 clones in the sample, 80% to 90% were seen once. With respect to this clone: Its target is not known.

Study-wide points: Dominant at 160-218 and 743-854, vaccine-associated CD4 TCRs also spanned spike. Donors were chiefly white British, with a greater number of females, and clonal diversity was perhaps underestimated. Elevations in Spike-specific TCR breadth and depth followed administration of two AZD1222 doses. Among AZD1222 vaccinees, only 5 to 7 were seropositive at baseline.

This specimen was peripheral blood, taken on day 0 of AZD1222 vaccination. The sequence derives from an adult in good health.

The DNA for the CDR3 is TGTGCCAGCACCATCCGAACGAGTGAAAAACTGTTTTTT. This translates into CASTIRTSEKLFF. The rearrangement links TRBV2 to TRBJ1-4, with D unresolved. Trimming stripped 7 bases from V and 7 bases from J, with 13 bases between. The CDR3 spans 13 residues. The germline V gene has CDR1 SNHLY and CDR2 FYNNEI.